This TCR beta chain was documented in a study of cytomegalovirus exposure and HLA in healthy donors (dated by TCRdb to the late 2010s). The study in broad terms: An earlier analysis of roughly 500 of the donors reported 250 to 350 Gb of sequence data and 90 million to 120 million unique TCR beta sequences obtained from approximately 180 million T cells. Approximately 310 gigabases of sequencing data and 78 million or so unique TCR sequences were included in an early release covering 500 to 750 HLA-typed donors. Of the roughly 400 genotyped donors, over 80% were placed in the genetic ancestry cluster associated with self-reported Caucasian donors. The study aimed to test whether cataloging public T cell receptors could reveal signatures of past pathogen exposure. The study profiled the T cell repertoires of around 700 subjects by immunosequencing and related them to cytomegalovirus serostatus. A separate validation cohort of 90 to 150 different subjects was used in addition to the 666-subject first cohort. High-throughput TCR immunosequencing, statistical association of individual TCRs with disease status, and machine learning were combined to predict cytomegalovirus infection status. In a later analysis, previously published TCR beta repertoires from 666 donors were re-analyzed and high-resolution HLA genotyping was added so that TCR occurrence patterns could be studied. Rather than using new phenotypic data, the later analysis identified candidate immune exposures from TCR beta sequences and from how often those sequences occurred across donors. An earlier analysis of several hundred of the donors used high-throughput TCR beta sequencing to judge whether each TCR beta V gene segment behaved as functional or pseudogenic. Donor age, sex, ethnicity and CMV serostatus were compiled together with the repertoire data. A later genetic analysis took genome-wide SNP genotypes for about three fifths of the roughly 670 donors and used that subset as a discovery cohort. Every repertoire in the discovery cohort had been generated on one and the same sequencing platform. Class I and class II HLA loci were covered by the typing at four-digit resolution. The number of typed donors differed by locus: about 620-640 for A, B, C, DRB1 and DQB1; 500 to 550 for DQA1; some 610 for DPA1; and around 470 for DPB1. Because of strong linkage in the cohort, five DR-DQ haplotypes were treated as single units for association and clustering. Across under 500 genotyped donors of the cohort, an average of roughly 200,000 unique TCR beta nucleotide sequences per donor were sequenced, and approximately 19% of those sequences were non-productive.

The receptor library was made with the immunoSEQ multiplex PCR assay. A mixture of 60 forward primers for TCR Vbeta segments and 13 reverse primers for TCR Jbeta segments was used in the multiplex PCR. The CDR3 region of rearranged TCR beta genes was amplified from genomic DNA by a multiplex PCR assay. The amplified TCR beta libraries were sequenced on the Illumina HiSeq System as 87-base-pair reads. In the original analysis: A later analysis counted some 80 million unique TCR beta chains across the 640 or so repertoires, and 9.5 million to 11 million of these chains were shared by at least two donors. Raw reads were error-corrected and collapsed into unique sequences by a nearest-neighbor algorithm in which closely related sequences were merged to remove PCR and sequencing errors. CDR3 sequences were aligned to IMGT reference sequences to assign V, D and J gene segments. Each retained sequence needed at least a six-nucleotide match to both a V gene segment and a J gene segment. Rearrangements were classified as productive when the CDR3 lacked stop codons and remained in frame with V and J, and all other rearrangements were classified as non-productive. Following IMGT convention, CDR3 was defined as the stretch from the second conserved V-encoded cysteine to the conserved J-encoded phenylalanine. In an earlier analysis of 550 to 650 of the donors, sequences lacking an unambiguous match to a single V gene segment were excluded. An earlier analysis of some 500 of the donors classified V segments as functional when productive rearrangements were above 56.7% and as segregating when the standard deviation between donors was above 5%. To diagnose cytomegalovirus status from the catalog of TCR beta chain sequences, a statistical classification framework was built. In a later analysis, TCR nucleotide sequences were compared against IMGT/GENE-DB human TR gene sequences so that V and J genes could be assigned. A later analysis assigned CDR3 sequences and most-parsimonious VDJ recombination scenarios with the TCRdist pipeline. In a later analysis, each TCR beta chain was defined by its CDR3 amino acid sequence together with its V-gene family, and reads without a unique V-gene family were excluded. In a later analysis, fewer than 650 highly shared, low-generation-probability nucleotide sequences were removed to address suspected cross-contamination and a sequencing artifact. For each public chain, a later analysis derived a clonal expansion index from normalized ranks of inferred template counts within each repertoire. A later analysis computed generation probabilities with a VDJ recombination model fitted to out-of-frame rearrangements, and checked the results against IGoR. Hypergeometric tests were used in a later analysis to score TCR-TCR, TCR-HLA and TCR-CMV co-occurrence, with a repertoire-size bias correction applied to the TCR pairs. In a later analysis, false discovery rates were estimated by permuting HLA or CMV assignments 20 times. In a later analysis, co-occurring TCRs were grouped using DBSCAN, and TCRdist sequence similarity was added for clustering within HLA-allele-positive subsets. Repertoires with fewer than 30,000 or more than 120,000 public chains were left out of co-occurrence clustering, as were five repertoires with anomalous nucleotide sharing. In TCRdb, the immuneACCESS table is reduced to in-frame sequences with V and J assigned. These tables do not hold every clone; where another copy was compared, an unresolved V gene accounts for under half, and the others remain unexplained. The DNA gave D and trimming, while V, J and clone size come from that table. The sample table records 170,000 or so clones; under 85% of these occur just once. In total, the top ten clones hold 2.9% of the sample.

CDR1 and CDR2 (LNHDA, SQIVND) derive from the germline V gene (reference sequence). V is pared back by 6 bases and J by 0 bases, with 6 bases lying between the germline termini. The CDR3 runs 13 residues from the cysteine to the phenylalanine. The entry retains the CDR3 DNA only, 39 bases that are in frame from base 1. This clone was found a few times. No cognate antigen has been identified for it. No base qualities exist here, and no much larger clone lies one base off it. In total, around 600 healthy bone marrow donors made up the cohort. At the time of sampling, all cohort members were nominally healthy, though unrecorded immune exposures were likely present. The donor was CMV seronegative and was included in the group of a few hundred seronegative cohort members. Every donor gave a peripheral blood sample, and the peripheral blood mononuclear cells from that sample were used for TCR beta sequencing. Genomic DNA was extracted from the blood cell samples with the Qiagen DNeasy Blood Extraction Kit.

What the authors observed across the whole study: A total of fewer than 200 TCR beta chains were listed by the study as associated with cytomegalovirus. Some IMGT-functional V segments, including TRBV6-2 and TRBV6-3, could not be told apart with the 87-base-pair reads, so those segments were excluded. Across donors, most TCR sequences were observed very rarely, whereas some public TCRs were present in many individuals. A later analysis found that TCR association rates varied across HLA loci, with DRB1 alleles showing the most associated TCRs and HLA-C alleles the fewest. In a later analysis, HLA-associated TCR beta chains were found to be more clonally expanded and to have lower generation probabilities than equally common non-associated chains. An association between a missense DCLRE1C variant and V-gene and J-gene trimming of TCR beta chains was found in a later genetic analysis and replicated in an independent cohort. In vitro tests confirmed that a few of the cytomegalovirus-associated TCR beta chains recognize cytomegalovirus antigens. The classifier was reported to diagnose cytomegalovirus status with high specificity and sensitivity in both the original cohort and the validation cohort. Roughly uniform sequencing depth across donors was assumed in presence/absence analyses, although this assumption may not hold. A group of highly shared sequence variants was considered likely to be a technical artifact of the sequencing pipeline. HLA typing was unavailable for some donors at each locus, so association tests used only the typed subset. In an earlier analysis of some 500 of the donors, most TCR beta V segments appeared in productive rearrangements about 87% or about 30% of the time, broadly matching IMGT annotations. Assigning TCR associations to individual alleles was difficult when HLA alleles, especially DR and DQ, strongly co-occurred. A further reported finding was that TCR beta sequences accurately predicted the HLA-A and HLA-B alleles for most subjects in the first cohort. Linkage disequilibrium might explain the correlated functional status among segregating V segments, but an unknown experimental factor could not be excluded. According to the authors, the approach could potentially be generalized to other disease states and immunological phenotypes. Several of the top co-occurrence clusters appeared to be linked to parvovirus B19, influenza, CMV and Epstein-Barr virus, according to a later analysis. Specific HLA alleles were associated with 15,000 to 20,000 TCR beta sequences at a false discovery rate of 0.05 in a later analysis. According to a later genetic analysis, donors in an Asian-associated ancestry cluster had fewer N-insertions in productive TCRs than the roughly 670-donor mean. A later analysis found that most CMV-associated TCR beta chains appeared HLA-restricted, with HLA associations seemingly driven largely by CMV exposure. This cohort had only TCR beta chains sequenced, and the lack of alpha or paired-chain data limited which features could be detected. Seventeen rarely observed V segments, including chromosome 9 orphons, were excluded from the earlier analysis of about 500 of the donors because counts were too low. Immune exposure information for the cohort was limited to CMV serostatus.

The sequence came from a male donor in good health and CMV-seronegative. In this chain, TRBV19 is recombined with TRBJ2-1, and the D gene may be TRBD2, 6 bases matching. Sequenced input: PBMCs. The nucleotides read TGTGCCAGTAGCGGGAGCTCCTACAATGAGCAGTTCTTC. This is translated as CASSGSSYNEQFF.